A single sample is the source of the 11 T cell receptor beta chains below, sequenced in a study of blood T cells in healthy people across ages. Alongside a J-beta primer mix, a sample-barcoded 5' primer served in a second PCR lasting about 6 to 12 cycles. In TCRdb, the 5' RACE reads were re-called with MiXCR into one record per CDR3 protein. Here the sample spans some 700,000 distinct CDR3 sequences, 43% being singletons. The specimen sequenced was blood. These receptors were obtained from a woman aged 60-75 years in good health.

The chain carries TRBV14 and TRBJ2-3; tentatively, D is TRBD2 (5 bases). V dropped 1 base and J dropped 6 bases, with 8 bases sitting between them. Germline-derived CDR1 and CDR2 are SGHDN and FVKESK. CDR3 length: 13 residues. The DNA for the CDR3 is TGTGCCAGCAGCCAAGCTTGGGAGGATACGCAGTATTTT. This gives the protein CASSQAWEDTQYF.

The table lists this clonotype with a few counts. The V gene is TRBV27, the J gene TRBJ1-6; no reliable D call. V was shortened by 5 bases and J by 0 bases, with 11 bases between the two germline ends. Germline V gives CDR1 MNHEY, CDR2 SMNVEV (reference sequence). The CDR3 spans 16 residues. For the CDR3, the DNA is TGTGCCAGCAGTCCCCAGAGAAGCTCCTATAATTCACCCCTCCACTTT. It yields the protein CASSPQRSSYNSPLHF.

Concerning this clonotype itself: Since a much larger clone is just one base distant, this may be a read error. The J gene is TRBJ2-1, the V gene TRBV4-3; 7 bases align to TRBD2. The V and J ends lost 0 bases and 10 bases, in that order; junction bases with no gene match: 9. The CDR3 loop spans 15 amino acids. Per the germline V gene, CDR1 is LGHNA and CDR2 is YSLEER. CDR3 sequence (DNA): TGCGCCAGCAGCCAAGATGGGACGGGGGACTACGAGCAGTTCTTC. Its translation: CASSQDGTGDYEQFF.

This clonotype was counted between two and nine times. The V call is TRBV19, the J call TRBJ2-1, with 7 nucleotides matching TRBD2. The V gene's germline CDR1 is LNHDA and CDR2 SQIVND (reference sequence). CDR3 length: 12 residues. Losses at the gene ends were 3 bases for V and 7 bases for J; bases not matched to a gene: 0. The CDR3 loop is CASSIGGNEQFF. In DNA form, the CDR3 reads TGTGCCAGTAGTATCGGGGGGAATGAGCAGTTCTTC.

The genes are TRBV7-8 and TRBJ2-3, with TRBD1 matching 9 bases. This CDR3 region has 16 residues. The germline CDR1 and CDR2 sequences are SGHVS and FQNEAQ. Trimming cost V 5 bases and J 4 bases; bases outside gene matches: 10. In DNA form, the CDR3 reads TGTGCCAGCAGCCCGCAAACAGGGGGCGCGGCAGATACGCAGTATTTT. Protein: CASSPQTGGAADTQYF.

The chain has TRBV7-2 and TRBJ1-5; no definite D call. The CDR3 is 14 amino acids. Germline CDR1 is SGHTA and CDR2 is FQGNSA. V was shortened by 3 bases and J by 4 bases, with 10 bases between the two germline ends. The CDR3, as DNA: TGTGCCAGCAGCTTGGCCGATCTGAATCAGCCCCAGCATTTT. It codes for CASSLADLNQPQHF.

This clonotype was picked up one time. The V gene is TRBV25-1, the J gene TRBJ2-5; D possibly uses TRBD1 or TRBD2 (5 bases each). The end of the DNA aligns better with TRBJ2-7, so the J call may be wrong. Germline-derived CDR1 and CDR2 are MGHDK and SYGVNS. The length of the CDR3 is 13 residues. This CDR3 reads CAIIGDRTYEQYF. As DNA, the CDR3 is TGTGCCATCATAGGGGACCGAACCTACGAGCAGTACTTC.

This clonotype was seen many times. This chain links TRBV7-2 with TRBJ2-7, with D possibly TRBD2 on 6 matching bases. V lost 5 bases and J lost 6, with 17 bases in between. The germline CDR1 and CDR2 sequences are SGHTA and FQGNSA. This CDR3 spans 14 amino acids. CDR3 loop: CASSTAERVSEQYF. The CDR3 region has the DNA TGTGCCAGCAGCACCGCCGAGCGGGTTAGCGAGCAGTACTTC.

This sequence joins TRBV6-5 and TRBJ2-7; 8 nucleotides line up with TRBD1. The germline V gene encodes CDR1 MNHEY and CDR2 SVGAGI. With V trimmed by 6 bases and J by 2 bases, 6 bases remained unmatched. CDR3 length equals 14 residues. The CDR3 spells CASRPTGAPYEQYF. The CDR3, as DNA: TGTGCCAGCAGACCGACAGGGGCCCCCTACGAGCAGTACTTC.

At least ten counts were recorded for this clonotype. The V and J genes are TRBV20-1 and TRBJ2-7, with TRBD1 matching over 9 bases. J gave up 6 bases and V 2 bases, and 8 bases lay outside the gene matches. CDR1 and CDR2 (germline): DFQATT, SNEGSKA (reference sequence). CDR3 length: 14 amino acids. The CDR3 reads CSARPRDRVSEQYF. CDR3 DNA sequence: TGCAGTGCTAGACCCCGGGACAGGGTGAGCGAGCAGTACTTC.

CDR3 sequence reads: CSAGTQNTEAFF. The CDR3 nucleotides read TGCAGTGCCGGGACCCAGAACACTGAAGCTTTCTTT. V usage is TRBV20-1 and J usage is TRBJ1-1; D may be TRBD1 (5 bases). This CDR3 has 12 amino acids. The germline V gene has CDR1 DFQATT and CDR2 SNEGSKA (reference sequence). V lost 6 bases and J lost 1, with 9 bases in between.